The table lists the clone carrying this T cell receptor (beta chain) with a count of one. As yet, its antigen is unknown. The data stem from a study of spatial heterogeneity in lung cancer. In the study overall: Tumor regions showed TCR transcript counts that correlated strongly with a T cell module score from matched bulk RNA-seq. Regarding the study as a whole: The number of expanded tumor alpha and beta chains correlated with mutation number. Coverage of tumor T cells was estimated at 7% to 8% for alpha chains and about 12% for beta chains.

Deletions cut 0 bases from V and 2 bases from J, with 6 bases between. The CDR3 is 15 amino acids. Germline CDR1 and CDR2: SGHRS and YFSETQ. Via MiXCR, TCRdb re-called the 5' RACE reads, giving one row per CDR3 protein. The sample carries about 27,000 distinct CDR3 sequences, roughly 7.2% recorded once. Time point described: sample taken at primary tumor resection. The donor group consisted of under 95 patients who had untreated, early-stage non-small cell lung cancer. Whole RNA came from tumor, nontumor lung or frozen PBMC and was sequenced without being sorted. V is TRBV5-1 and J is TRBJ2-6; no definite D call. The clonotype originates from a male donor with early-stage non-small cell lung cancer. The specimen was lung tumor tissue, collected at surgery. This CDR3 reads CASSLETPGANVLTF. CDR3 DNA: TGCGCCAGCAGCTTGGAGACCCCTGGGGCCAACGTCCTGACTTTC.